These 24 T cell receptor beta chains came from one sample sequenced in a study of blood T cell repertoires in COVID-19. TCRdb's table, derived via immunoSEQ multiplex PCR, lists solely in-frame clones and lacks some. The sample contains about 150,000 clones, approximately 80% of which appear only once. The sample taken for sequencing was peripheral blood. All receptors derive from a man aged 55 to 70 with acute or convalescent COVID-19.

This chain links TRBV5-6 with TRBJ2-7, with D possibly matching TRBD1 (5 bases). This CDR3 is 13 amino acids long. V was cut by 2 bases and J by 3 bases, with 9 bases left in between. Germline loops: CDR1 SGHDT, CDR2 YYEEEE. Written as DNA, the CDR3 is TGTGCCAGCAGCTTACTCGACAGCTACGAGCAGTACTTC. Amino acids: CASSLLDSYEQYF.

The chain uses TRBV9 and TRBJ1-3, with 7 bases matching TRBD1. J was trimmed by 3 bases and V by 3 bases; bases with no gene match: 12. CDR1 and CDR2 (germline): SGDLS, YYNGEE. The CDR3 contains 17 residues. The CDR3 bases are TGTGCCAGCAGCGCGACAGGGAATGTGGGGTATGGAAACACCATATATTTT. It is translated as CASSATGNVGYGNTIYF. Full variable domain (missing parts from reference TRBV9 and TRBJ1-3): DSGVTQTPKHLITATGQRVTLRCSPRSGDLSVYWYQQSLDQGLQFLIQYYNGEERAKGNILERFSAQQFPDLHSELNLSSLELGDSALYFCASSATGNVGYGNTIYFGEGSWLTVV.

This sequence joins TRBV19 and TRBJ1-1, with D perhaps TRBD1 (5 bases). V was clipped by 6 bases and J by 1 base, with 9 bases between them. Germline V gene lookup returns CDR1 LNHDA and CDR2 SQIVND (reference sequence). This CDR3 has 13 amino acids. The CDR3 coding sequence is TGTGCCAGTAGCCTTAGGGGGAACACTGAAGCTTTCTTT. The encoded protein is CASSLRGNTEAFF.

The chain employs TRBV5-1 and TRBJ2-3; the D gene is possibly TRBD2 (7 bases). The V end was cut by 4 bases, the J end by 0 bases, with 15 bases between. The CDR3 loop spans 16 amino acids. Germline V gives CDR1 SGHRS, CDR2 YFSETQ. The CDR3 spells CASSPQGGASTDTQYF. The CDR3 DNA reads TGCGCCAGCAGCCCCCAAGGGGGGGCCAGCACAGATACGCAGTATTTT.

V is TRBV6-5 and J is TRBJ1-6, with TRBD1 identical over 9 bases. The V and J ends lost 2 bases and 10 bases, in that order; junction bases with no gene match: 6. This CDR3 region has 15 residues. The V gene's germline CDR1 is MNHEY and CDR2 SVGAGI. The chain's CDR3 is CASSYLTGGESPLHF. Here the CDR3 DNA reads TGTGCCAGCAGTTACCTGACAGGGGGTGAATCACCCCTCCACTTT.

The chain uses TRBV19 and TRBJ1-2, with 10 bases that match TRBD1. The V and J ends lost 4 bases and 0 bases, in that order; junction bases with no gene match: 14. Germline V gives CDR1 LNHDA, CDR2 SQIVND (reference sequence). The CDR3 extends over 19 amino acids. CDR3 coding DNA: TGTGCCAGTAGTAAGGTCCCCGGGGGACAGGGGCGGTCTAACTATGGCTACACCTTC. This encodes CASSKVPGGQGRSNYGYTF.

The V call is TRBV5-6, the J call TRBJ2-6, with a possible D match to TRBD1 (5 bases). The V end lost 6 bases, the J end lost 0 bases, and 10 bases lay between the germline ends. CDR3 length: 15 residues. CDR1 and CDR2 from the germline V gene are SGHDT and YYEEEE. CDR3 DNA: TGTGCCAGCAAAAATGGGGCCTCTGGGGCCAACGTCCTGACTTTC. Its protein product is CASKNGASGANVLTF.

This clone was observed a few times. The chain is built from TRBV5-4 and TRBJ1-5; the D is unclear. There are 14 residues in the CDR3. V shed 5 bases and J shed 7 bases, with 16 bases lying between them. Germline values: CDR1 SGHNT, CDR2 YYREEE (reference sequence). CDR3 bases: TGTGCCAGCAGTAACTCCGGGGAGGACCAGCCCCAGCATTTT. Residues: CASSNSGEDQPQHF.

The DNA of the CDR3 is TGTGCCAGCAGTGGGAAGGGGCACAAAAACATTCAGTACTTC. It encodes CASSGKGHKNIQYF. The V gene is TRBV2, the J gene TRBJ2-4; maybe TRBD1 (5 bases). The germline CDR1 and CDR2 sequences are SNHLY and FYNNEI. This CDR3 region has 14 residues. Trimming cost V 4 bases and J 3 bases, with 10 bases left between them.

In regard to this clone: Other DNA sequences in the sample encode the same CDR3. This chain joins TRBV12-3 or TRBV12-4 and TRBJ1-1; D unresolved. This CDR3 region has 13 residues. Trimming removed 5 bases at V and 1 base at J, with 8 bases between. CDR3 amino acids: CASSPGGNTEAFF. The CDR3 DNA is TGTGCCAGCAGTCCCGGAGGGAACACTGAAGCTTTCTTT.

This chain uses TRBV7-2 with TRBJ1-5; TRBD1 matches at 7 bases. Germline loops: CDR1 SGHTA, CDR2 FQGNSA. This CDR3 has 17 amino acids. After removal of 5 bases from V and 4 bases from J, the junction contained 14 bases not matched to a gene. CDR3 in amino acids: CASSPFPGGWGNQPQHF. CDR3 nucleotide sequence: TGTGCCAGCAGCCCATTTCCAGGGGGGTGGGGTAATCAGCCCCAGCATTTT.

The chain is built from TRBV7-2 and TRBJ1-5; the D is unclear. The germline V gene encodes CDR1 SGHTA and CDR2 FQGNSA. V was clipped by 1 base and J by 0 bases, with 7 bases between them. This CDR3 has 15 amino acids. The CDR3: CASSLVGVSNQPQHF. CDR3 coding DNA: TGTGCCAGCAGCTTAGTGGGAGTTAGCAATCAGCCCCAGCATTTT.

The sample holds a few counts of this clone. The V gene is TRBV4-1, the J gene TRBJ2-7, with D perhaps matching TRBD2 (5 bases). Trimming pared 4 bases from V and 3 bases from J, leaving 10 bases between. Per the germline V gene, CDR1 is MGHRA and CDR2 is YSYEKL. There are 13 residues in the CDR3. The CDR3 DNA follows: TGCGCCAGCAGCCCCGGGGTAGACTACGAGCAGTACTTC. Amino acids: CASSPGVDYEQYF.

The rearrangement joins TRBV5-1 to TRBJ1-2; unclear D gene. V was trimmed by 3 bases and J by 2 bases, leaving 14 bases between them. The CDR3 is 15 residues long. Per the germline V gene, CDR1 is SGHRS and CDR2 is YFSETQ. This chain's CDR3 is CASSSSPVTNYGYTF. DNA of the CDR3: TGCGCCAGCAGCTCATCCCCGGTCACCAACTATGGCTACACCTTC.

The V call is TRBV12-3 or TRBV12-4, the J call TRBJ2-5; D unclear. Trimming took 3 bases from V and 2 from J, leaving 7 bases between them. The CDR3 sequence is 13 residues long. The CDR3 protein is CASSFGLQETQYF. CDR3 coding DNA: TGTGCCAGCAGTTTTGGGCTGCAAGAGACCCAGTACTTC.

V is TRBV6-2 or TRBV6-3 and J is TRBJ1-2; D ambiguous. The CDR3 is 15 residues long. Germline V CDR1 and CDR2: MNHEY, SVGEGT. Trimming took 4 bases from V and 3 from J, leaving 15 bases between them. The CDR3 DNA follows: TGTGCCAGCAGTTTTGGGCAAGGCAGCTACTATGGCTACACCTTC. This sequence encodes CASSFGQGSYYGYTF.

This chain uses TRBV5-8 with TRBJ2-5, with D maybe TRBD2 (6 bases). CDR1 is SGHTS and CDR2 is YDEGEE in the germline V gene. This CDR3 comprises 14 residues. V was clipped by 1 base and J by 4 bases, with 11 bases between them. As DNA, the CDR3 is TGTGCCAGCAGCTTGATAGTGGGGGGAGAGACCCAGTACTTC. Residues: CASSLIVGGETQYF.

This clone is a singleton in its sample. The CDR3 DNA is TGTGCCAGCTCACCCAGGGTTGGTGAAAAACTGTTTTTT. Its protein product is CASSPRVGEKLFF. The rearrangement links TRBV18 to TRBJ1-4; possible D gene TRBD1, 5 bases. Trimming left V 3 bases short and J 7 bases short, with 9 bases between. From germline, CDR1 is KGHSH and CDR2 LQKENI. This CDR3 has 13 residues.

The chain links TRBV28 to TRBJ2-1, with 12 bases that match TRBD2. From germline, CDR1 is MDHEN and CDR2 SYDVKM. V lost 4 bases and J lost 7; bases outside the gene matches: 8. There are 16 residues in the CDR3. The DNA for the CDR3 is TGTGCCAGCAGTTCCTCTAGCGGGAGGGCCGGTAATGAGCAGTTCTTC. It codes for CASSSSSGRAGNEQFF.

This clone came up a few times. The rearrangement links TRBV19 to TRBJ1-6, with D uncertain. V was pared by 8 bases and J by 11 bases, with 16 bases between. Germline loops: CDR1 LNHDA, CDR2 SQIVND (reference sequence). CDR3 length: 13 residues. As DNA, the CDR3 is TGTGCCAGTTCCGCCGGGTTGGGTCCACCCCTCCACTTT. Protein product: CASSAGLGPPLHF.

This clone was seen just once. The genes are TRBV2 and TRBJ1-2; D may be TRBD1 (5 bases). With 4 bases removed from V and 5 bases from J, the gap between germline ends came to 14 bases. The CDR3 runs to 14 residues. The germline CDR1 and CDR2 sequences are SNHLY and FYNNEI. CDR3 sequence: CASSAGRGRYGYTF. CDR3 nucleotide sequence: TGTGCCAGCAGTGCTGGAAGGGGAAGATATGGCTACACCTTC.

CDR3 sequence (DNA): TGTGCCAGCAGCTTTCAGAGCGCAAACACCGGGGAGCTGTTTTTT. Its protein is CASSFQSANTGELFF. The chain links TRBV7-2 to TRBJ2-2; no clear D gene. This CDR3 is built from 15 residues. Trimming pared 3 bases from V and 2 bases from J, leaving 10 bases between. Germline CDR1 SGHTA, CDR2 FQGNSA. Based on the CDR3 plus reference TRBV7-2 and TRBJ2-2, the full variable domain is GAGVSQSPSNKVTEKGKDVELRCDPISGHTALYWYRQSLGQGLEFLIYFQGNSAPDKSGLPSDRFSAERTGGSVSTLTIQRTQQEDSAVYLCASSFQSANTGELFFGEGSRLTVL.

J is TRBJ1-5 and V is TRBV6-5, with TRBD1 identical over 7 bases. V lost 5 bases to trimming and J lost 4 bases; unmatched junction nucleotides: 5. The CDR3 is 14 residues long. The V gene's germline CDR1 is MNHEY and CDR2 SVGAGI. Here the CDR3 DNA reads TGTGCCAGCAGTCAGGACAGGCAAAATCAGCCCCAGCATTTT. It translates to CASSQDRQNQPQHF.

The CDR3 here is CASSLDHYNEQFF. The CDR3 DNA reads TGTGCCAGCAGCTTGGATCATTACAATGAGCAGTTCTTC. The chain combines TRBV5-6 with TRBJ2-1; D gene unclear. Germline V lookup: CDR1 SGHDT, CDR2 YYEEEE. The CDR3 sequence is 13 residues long. V was trimmed by 0 bases and J by 4 bases, leaving 5 bases between them.